A single sample is the source of the 9 T cell receptor beta chains below, sequenced in a study of blood T cells in healthy people across ages. A second PCR of 7 to 11 cycles used a sample-barcoded 5' primer and a J-beta primer mix. TCRdb reanalysed the 5' RACE reads using MiXCR and keeps one entry per CDR3 protein. The top ten hold 6.5% to 8% of the sample, which has roughly 1.4 million distinct CDR3 sequences, approximately 60% seen once. Sequencing was done on a sample of blood. These receptor sequences come from a man aged 18 to 30 in good health.

This CDR3 reads CASSLQGFHEQYF. As DNA, the CDR3 is TGTGCCAGCAGCTTACAGGGGTTCCACGAGCAGTACTTC. The rearrangement joins TRBV7-6 to TRBJ2-7; perhaps TRBD1 as D (6 bases). Trimming cost V 2 bases and J 5 bases, with 10 bases left between them. The CDR3 extends over 13 amino acids. The V gene's germline CDR1 is SGHVS and CDR2 FNYEAQ.

This sequence joins TRBV7-6 and TRBJ1-2, with a possible D match to TRBD1 (6 bases). V shed 5 bases and J shed 10 bases, with 14 bases lying between them. CDR1 is SGHVS and CDR2 is FNYEAQ in the germline V gene. The CDR3 runs 12 residues. CDR3 DNA sequence: TGTGCCAGCAGCCAGGCCGGGACACCCTACACCTTC. Translating it yields CASSQAGTPYTF.

The chain employs TRBV29-1 and TRBJ1-1; D gene ambiguous. Germline CDR1 and CDR2: SQVTM and ANQGSEA. CDR3 length: 14 residues. V lost 1 base, J lost 11 bases, and 20 bases lay in between. The CDR3 nucleotides read TGCAGCGTTGAAGGATTCACGGAGAATGTGGGGGCTTTCTTT. Translation gives CSVEGFTENVGAFF.

This clonotype was seen more than once but under ten times. V is TRBV6-2 or TRBV6-3 and J is TRBJ1-5, with 7 nucleotides matching TRBD1. The V gene end was trimmed by 5 bases and the J gene end by 14 bases; junction bases not matched to a gene: 9. CDR1 and CDR2 (germline): MNHEY, SVGEGT. CDR3 length: 12 residues. CDR3 DNA sequence: TGTGCCAGCAGTCTGACGACAGGGATGAAGCATTTT. Translated, it gives CASSLTTGMKHF.

The chain couples TRBV20-1 to TRBJ1-4; 9 positions agree with TRBD1. Losses at the gene ends were 8 bases for V and 4 bases for J; bases not matched to a gene: 8. The germline V gene has CDR1 DFQATT and CDR2 SNEGSKA (reference sequence). This CDR3 has 14 residues. The CDR3 nucleotides read TGCAGTCTCCCCTCGGGACAGGGTAATGAAAAACTGTTTTTT. Its protein product is CSLPSGQGNEKLFF.

The J gene is TRBJ2-4, the V gene TRBV5-1; 11 bases line up with TRBD2. The CDR3 runs 16 residues. Germline V gives CDR1 SGHRS, CDR2 YFSETQ. J was trimmed by 4 bases and V by 2 bases; bases with no gene match: 5. The CDR3: CASSFPTSGEKNIQYF. For the CDR3, the DNA is TGCGCCAGCAGCTTCCCGACTAGCGGGGAGAAAAACATTCAGTACTTC.

This chain uses TRBV7-2 with TRBJ2-1, with no clear D. The CDR3 extends over 14 amino acids. The ends were cut back, 5 bases at V and 5 bases at J, with 13 bases in the middle. Germline CDR1 and CDR2: SGHTA and FQGNSA. The CDR3 region is CASSPDLADNEQFF. The CDR3 coding sequence is TGTGCCAGCAGCCCCGACTTGGCGGACAATGAGCAGTTCTTC. The full variable domain, with the rest looked up from reference TRBV7-2 and TRBJ2-1, is GAGVSQSPSNKVTEKGKDVELRCDPISGHTALYWYRQSLGQGLEFLIYFQGNSAPDKSGLPSDRFSAERTGGSVSTLTIQRTQQEDSAVYLCASSPDLADNEQFFGPGTRLTVL.

This rearrangement joins TRBV27 to TRBJ2-5; unclear D gene. Germline V gene lookup returns CDR1 MNHEY and CDR2 SMNVEV (reference sequence). V was pared by 6 bases and J by 11 bases, with 19 bases between. The CDR3 totals 13 residues. CDR3 amino acids: CASRLGYYNEQYF. The CDR3 bases are TGTGCCAGCAGGCTAGGTTATTACAATGAGCAGTACTTC.

This clonotype showed up just a few times. The gene calls are TRBV27 and TRBJ1-2; 7 bases fit TRBD1. The CDR3 is made up of 14 amino acids. V dropped 5 bases and J dropped 5; count of bases not matched to a gene: 8. Germline V gives CDR1 MNHEY, CDR2 SMNVEV (reference sequence). CDR3 loop: CASSPQQGTYGYTF. Here the CDR3 DNA reads TGTGCCAGCAGTCCCCAACAGGGGACTTATGGCTACACCTTC.